The clone carrying this T cell receptor (beta chain) turned up a few times. The V gene's germline CDR1 is SQVTM and CDR2 ANQGSEA. The V and J ends lost 2 bases and 0 bases respectively, with 10 bases between them. The length of the CDR3 is 14 residues. The data are from a study of blood T cell repertoires in COVID-19. Across the whole study: Donors in the United States, Italy and Spain gave samples during acute or convalescent COVID-19. The analysed material was cDNA or gDNA that came from T cells, B-cell-depleted T cells, or PBMCs.

Original processing notes: Estimates of nucleated cell counts were drawn from the amplification of reference gene primers. Measured with immunoSEQ multiplex PCR; TCRdb has only the in-frame clones, and not every one. That table furnishes V, J and clone size, whereas the DNA furnished D and trimming. The sample consists of around 270,000 clones, 75% to 90% of them appearing once. The receptor comes from a man between 25 and 39 years old with active or convalescent COVID-19. The chain uses TRBV29-1 and TRBJ1-1; D perhaps matches TRBD1 (6 bases). The specimen sequenced was peripheral blood. The CDR3 region is CSVERTGMNTEAFF. The CDR3 nucleotides are TGCAGCGTTGAACGTACAGGGATGAACACTGAAGCTTTCTTT. Full variable domain (outside the CDR3, taken from reference TRBV29-1 and TRBJ1-1): SAVISQKPSRDICQRGTSLTIQCQVDSQVTMMFWYRQQPGQSLTLIATANQGSEATYESGFVIDKFPISRPNLTFSTLTVSNMSPEDSSIYLCSVERTGMNTEAFFGQGTRLTVV.